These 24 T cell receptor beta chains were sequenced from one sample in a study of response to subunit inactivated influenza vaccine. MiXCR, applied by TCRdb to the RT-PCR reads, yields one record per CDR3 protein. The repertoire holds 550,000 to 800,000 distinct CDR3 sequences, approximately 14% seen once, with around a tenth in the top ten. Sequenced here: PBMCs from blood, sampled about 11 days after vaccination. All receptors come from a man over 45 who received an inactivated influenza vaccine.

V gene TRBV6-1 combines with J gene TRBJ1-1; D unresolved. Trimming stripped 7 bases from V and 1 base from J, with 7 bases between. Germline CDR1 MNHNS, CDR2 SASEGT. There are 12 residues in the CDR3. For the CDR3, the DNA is TGTGCCAGCAACCCAGGGAACACTGAAGCTTTCTTT. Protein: CASNPGNTEAFF.

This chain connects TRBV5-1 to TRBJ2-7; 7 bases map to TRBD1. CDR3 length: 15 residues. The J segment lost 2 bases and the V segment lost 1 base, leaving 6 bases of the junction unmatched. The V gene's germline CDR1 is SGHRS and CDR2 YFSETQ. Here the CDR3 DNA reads TGCGCCAGCAGCTTGTCGGGACAGCCAACCTACGAGCAGTACTTC. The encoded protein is CASSLSGQPTYEQYF.

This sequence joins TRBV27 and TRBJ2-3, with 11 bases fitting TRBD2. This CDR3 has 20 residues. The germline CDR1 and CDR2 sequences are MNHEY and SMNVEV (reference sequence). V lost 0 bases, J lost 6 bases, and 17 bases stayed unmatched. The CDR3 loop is CASSLSGAGASGGSIDTQYF. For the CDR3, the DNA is TGTGCCAGCAGTTTATCGGGGGCGGGGGCTAGCGGGGGGTCTATCGATACGCAGTATTTT.

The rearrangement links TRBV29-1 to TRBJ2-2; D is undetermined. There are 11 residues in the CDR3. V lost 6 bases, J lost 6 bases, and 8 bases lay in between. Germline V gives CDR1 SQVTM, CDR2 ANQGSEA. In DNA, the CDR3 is TGCAGCGTGGTATGGGCCGGGGAGCTGTTTTTT. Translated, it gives CSVVWAGELFF.

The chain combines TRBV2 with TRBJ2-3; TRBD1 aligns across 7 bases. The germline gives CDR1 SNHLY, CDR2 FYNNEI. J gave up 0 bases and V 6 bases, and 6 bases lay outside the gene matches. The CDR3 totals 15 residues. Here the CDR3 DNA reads TGTGCCAGCAGAAACAGGGGCCCGAGCACAGATACGCAGTATTTT. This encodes CASRNRGPSTDTQYF.

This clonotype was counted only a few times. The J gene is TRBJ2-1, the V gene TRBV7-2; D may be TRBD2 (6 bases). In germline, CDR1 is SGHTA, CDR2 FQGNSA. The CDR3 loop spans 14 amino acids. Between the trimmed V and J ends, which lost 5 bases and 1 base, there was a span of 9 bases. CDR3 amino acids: CASSQDYSYNEQFF. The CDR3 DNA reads TGTGCCAGCAGCCAGGACTATTCCTACAATGAGCAGTTCTTC.

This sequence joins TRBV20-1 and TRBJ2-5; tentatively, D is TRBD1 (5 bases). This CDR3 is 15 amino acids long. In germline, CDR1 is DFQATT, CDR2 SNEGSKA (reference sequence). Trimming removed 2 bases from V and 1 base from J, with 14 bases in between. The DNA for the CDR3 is TGCAGTGCTAGAAAGATTGGGGCTCCCCAAGAGACCCAGTACTTC. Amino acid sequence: CSARKIGAPQETQYF.

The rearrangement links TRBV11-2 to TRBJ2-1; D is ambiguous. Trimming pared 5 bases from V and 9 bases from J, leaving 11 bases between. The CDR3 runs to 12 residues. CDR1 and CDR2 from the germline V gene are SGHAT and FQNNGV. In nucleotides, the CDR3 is TGTGCCAGCAGCCTGAGTGTATTTGAGCAGTTCTTC. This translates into CASSLSVFEQFF.

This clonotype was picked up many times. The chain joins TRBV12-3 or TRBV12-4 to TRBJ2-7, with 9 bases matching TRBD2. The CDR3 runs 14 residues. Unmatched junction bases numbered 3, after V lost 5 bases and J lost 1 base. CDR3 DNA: TGTGCCAGCAGTCCTAGCGGGAAGTCCTACGAGCAGTACTTC. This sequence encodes CASSPSGKSYEQYF.

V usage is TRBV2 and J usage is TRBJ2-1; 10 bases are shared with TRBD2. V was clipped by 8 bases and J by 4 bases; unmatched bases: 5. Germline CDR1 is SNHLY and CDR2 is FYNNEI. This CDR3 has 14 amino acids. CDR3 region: CASPRAGGYNEQFF. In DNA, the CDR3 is TGTGCCAGCCCCCGAGCGGGGGGGTACAATGAGCAGTTCTTC.

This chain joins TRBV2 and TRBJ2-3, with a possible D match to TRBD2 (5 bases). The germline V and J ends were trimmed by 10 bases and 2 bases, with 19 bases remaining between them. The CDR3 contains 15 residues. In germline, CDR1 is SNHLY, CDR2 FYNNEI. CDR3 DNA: TGTGCCAACCTCGGGGTTGCCCTTTCCACAGATACGCAGTATTTT. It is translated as CANLGVALSTDTQYF.

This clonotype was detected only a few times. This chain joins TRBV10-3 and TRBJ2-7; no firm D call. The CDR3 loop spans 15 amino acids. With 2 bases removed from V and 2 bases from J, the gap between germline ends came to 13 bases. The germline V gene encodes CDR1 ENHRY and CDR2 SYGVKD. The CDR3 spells CAISEPISPTYEQYF. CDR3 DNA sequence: TGTGCCATCAGTGAGCCCATTAGTCCCACCTACGAGCAGTACTTC.

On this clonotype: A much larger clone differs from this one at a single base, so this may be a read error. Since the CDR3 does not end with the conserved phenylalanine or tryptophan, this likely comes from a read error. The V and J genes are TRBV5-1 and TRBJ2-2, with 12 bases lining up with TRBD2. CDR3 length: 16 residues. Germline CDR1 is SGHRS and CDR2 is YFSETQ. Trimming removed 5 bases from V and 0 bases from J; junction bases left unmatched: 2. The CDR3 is CASRTSGGSNTGELFS. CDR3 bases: TGCGCCAGCAGGACTAGCGGGGGCTCGAACACCGGGGAGCTGTTTTCT.

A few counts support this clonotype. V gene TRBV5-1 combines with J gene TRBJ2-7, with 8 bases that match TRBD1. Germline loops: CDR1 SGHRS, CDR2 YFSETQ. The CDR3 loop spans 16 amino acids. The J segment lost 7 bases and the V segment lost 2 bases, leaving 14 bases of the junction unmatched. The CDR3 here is CASSFGDRQGNSEQYF. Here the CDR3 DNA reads TGCGCCAGCAGCTTTGGAGACAGACAGGGGAATTCGGAGCAGTACTTC.

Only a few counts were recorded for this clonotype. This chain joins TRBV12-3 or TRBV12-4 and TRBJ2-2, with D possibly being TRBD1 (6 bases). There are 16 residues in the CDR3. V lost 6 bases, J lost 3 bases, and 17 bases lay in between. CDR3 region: CASSRGRQGYTGELFF. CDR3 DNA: TGTGCCAGCAGCAGGGGCAGGCAAGGGTACACCGGGGAGCTGTTTTTT.

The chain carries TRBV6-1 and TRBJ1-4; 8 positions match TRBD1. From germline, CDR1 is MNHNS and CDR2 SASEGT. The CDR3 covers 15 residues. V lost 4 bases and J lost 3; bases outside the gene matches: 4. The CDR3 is CASSGTGSSNEKLFF. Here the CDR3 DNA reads TGTGCCAGCAGTGGGACAGGGAGTTCTAATGAAAAACTGTTTTTT.

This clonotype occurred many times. The CDR3 DNA is TGCAGTGCACCCGCGAGGGGGCGGATTAATGAGCAGTTCTTC. This codes for CSAPARGRINEQFF. The chain combines TRBV20-1 with TRBJ2-1; 7 bases line up with TRBD1. J lost 7 bases, V lost 6 bases, and 12 bases had no gene match. The CDR3 is made up of 14 amino acids. CDR1 and CDR2 from the germline V gene are DFQATT and SNEGSKA (reference sequence).

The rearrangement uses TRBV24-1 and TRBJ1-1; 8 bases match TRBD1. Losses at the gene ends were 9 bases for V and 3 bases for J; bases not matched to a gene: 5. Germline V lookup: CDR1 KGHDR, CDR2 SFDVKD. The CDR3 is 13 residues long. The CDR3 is CATEDRGYTEAFF. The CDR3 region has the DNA TGTGCCACCGAAGACAGGGGTTACACTGAAGCTTTCTTT.

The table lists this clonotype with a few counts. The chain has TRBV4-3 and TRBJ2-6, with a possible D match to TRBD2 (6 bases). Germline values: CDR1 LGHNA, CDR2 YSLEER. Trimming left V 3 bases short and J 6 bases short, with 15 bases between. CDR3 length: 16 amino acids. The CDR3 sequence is CASSQGRQPKANVLTF. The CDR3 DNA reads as TGCGCCAGCAGCCAGGGGAGGCAGCCTAAGGCCAACGTCCTGACTTTC.

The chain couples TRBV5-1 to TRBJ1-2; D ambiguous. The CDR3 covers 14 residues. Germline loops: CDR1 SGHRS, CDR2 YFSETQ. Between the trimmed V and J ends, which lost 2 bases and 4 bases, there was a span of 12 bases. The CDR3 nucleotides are TGCGCCAGCAGCTTCAGCCGAGGAGGCTATGGCTACACCTTC. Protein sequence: CASSFSRGGYGYTF.

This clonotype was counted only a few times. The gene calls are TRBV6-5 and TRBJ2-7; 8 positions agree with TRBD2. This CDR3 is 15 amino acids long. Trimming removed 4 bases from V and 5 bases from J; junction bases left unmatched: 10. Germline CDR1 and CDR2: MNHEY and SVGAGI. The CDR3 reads CASSSYRTSSDEQYF. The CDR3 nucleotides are TGTGCCAGCAGTTCATATAGGACTAGCAGCGACGAGCAGTACTTC.

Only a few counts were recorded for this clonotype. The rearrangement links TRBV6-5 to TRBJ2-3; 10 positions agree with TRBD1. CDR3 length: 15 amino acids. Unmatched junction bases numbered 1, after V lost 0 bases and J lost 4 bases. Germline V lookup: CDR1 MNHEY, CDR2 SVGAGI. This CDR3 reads CASSYSDRGADTQYF. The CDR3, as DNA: TGTGCCAGCAGTTACTCGGACAGGGGGGCAGATACGCAGTATTTT.

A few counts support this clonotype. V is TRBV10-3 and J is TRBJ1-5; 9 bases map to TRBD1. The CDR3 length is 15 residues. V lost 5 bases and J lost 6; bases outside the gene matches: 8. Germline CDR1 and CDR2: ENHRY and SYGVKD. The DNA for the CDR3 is TGTGCCATCAGTTCGGACAGGGGAGGTATTCAGCCCCAGCATTTT. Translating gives CAISSDRGGIQPQHF.

The CDR3 DNA reads TGTGCCAGCAGGGCCGTCGGGGTCGCCAAAAACATTCAGTACTTC. This gives the protein CASRAVGVAKNIQYF. V is TRBV28 and J is TRBJ2-4; possibly TRBD2 for D (5 bases). The V gene lost 6 bases and the J gene lost 1 base, with 13 bases spanning the gap. From germline, CDR1 is MDHEN and CDR2 SYDVKM. The CDR3 is made up of 15 amino acids.